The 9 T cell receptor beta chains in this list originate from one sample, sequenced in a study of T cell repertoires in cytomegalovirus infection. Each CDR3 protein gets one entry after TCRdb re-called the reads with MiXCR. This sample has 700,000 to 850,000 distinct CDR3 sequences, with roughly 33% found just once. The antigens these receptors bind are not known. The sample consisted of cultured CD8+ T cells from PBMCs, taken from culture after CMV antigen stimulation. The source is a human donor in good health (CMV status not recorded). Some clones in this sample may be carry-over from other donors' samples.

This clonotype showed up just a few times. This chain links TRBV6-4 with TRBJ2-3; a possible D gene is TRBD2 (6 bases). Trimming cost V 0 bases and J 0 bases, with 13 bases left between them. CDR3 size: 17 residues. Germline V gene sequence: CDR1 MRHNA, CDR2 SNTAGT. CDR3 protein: CASSDSETRTSTDTQYF. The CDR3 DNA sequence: TGTGCCAGCAGTGACTCGGAGACTAGGACTAGCACAGATACGCAGTATTTT.

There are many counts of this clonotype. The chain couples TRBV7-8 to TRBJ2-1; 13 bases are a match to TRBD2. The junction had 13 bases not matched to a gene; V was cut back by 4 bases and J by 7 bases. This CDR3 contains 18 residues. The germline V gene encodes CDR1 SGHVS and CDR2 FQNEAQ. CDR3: CASSYRTSGGPEENEQFF. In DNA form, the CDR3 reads TGTGCCAGCAGCTATCGGACTAGCGGGGGCCCCGAGGAGAATGAGCAGTTCTTC.

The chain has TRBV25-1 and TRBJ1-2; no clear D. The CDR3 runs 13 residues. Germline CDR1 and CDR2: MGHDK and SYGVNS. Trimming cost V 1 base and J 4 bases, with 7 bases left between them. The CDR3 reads CASSESLAYGYTF. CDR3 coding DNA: TGTGCCAGCAGTGAATCGTTAGCCTATGGCTACACCTTC.

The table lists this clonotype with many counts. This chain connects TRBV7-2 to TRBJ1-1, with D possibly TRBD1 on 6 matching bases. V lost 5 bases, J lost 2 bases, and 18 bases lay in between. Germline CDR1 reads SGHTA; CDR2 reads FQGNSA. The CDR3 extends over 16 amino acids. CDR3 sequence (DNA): TGTGCCAGCAGCCCGTTAAGTCTTGGGGGCAACACTGAAGCTTTCTTT. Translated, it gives CASSPLSLGGNTEAFF.

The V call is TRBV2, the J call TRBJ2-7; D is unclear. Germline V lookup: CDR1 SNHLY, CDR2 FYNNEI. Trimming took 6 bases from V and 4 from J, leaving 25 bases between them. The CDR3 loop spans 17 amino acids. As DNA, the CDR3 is TGTGCCAGCAGATACGACACGGGCAACCCTCGGTGTTACGAGCAGTACTTC. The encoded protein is CASRYDTGNPRCYEQYF.

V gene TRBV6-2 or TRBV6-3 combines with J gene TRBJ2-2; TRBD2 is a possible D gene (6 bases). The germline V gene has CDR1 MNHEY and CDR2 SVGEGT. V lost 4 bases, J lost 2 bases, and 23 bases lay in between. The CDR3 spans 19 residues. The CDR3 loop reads CASSFIWDFPLLNTGELFF. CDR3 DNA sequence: TGTGCCAGCAGTTTCATATGGGACTTCCCGCTACTCAACACCGGGGAGCTGTTTTTT.

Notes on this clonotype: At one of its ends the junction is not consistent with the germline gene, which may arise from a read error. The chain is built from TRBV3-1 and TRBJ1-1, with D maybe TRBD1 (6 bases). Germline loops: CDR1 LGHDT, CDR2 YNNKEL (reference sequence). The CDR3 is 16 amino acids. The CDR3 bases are TGTGCCAGCAGCCAAAAAAGGGACACCCCGAACTCTGAAGCTTTCTTT. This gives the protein CASSQKRDTPNSEAFF.

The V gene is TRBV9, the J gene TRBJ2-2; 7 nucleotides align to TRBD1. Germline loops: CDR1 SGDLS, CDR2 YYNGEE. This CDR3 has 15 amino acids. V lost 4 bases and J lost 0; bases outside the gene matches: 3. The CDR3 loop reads CASSKGTANTGELFF. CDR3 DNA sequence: TGTGCCAGCAGCAAGGGGACAGCGAACACCGGGGAGCTGTTTTTT.

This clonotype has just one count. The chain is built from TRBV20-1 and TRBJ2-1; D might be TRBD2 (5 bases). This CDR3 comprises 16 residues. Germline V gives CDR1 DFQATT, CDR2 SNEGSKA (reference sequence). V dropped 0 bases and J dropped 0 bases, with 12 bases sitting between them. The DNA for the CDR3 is TGCAGTGCTAGAGACCCGACTAAGAGCTCCTACAATGAGCAGTTCTTC. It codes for CSARDPTKSSYNEQFF.